Listed below are T cell receptor beta chains from one sample, sequenced in a study of CD8+ T cells in alopecia areata. Generated by immunoSEQ multiplex PCR, the TCRdb table keeps only in-frame clones and is missing some. The repertoire holds about 76,000 clones, approximately 66% seen once, with 23% in the top ten. Source: CD8+ T cells sorted from blood, taken at week 24, from a patient treated with tofacitinib. All receptors come from a human donor with alopecia areata. Each CDR3 is given with its conserved first and last residue. A D gene is named only where the DNA matches it firmly. Only some rows state a clone size, as once, few, many or a class for expanded clones.

TRBJ2-7	TRBV5-6	-	-	TGTGCCAGCAGCTCACCGGGACGGAGCTCCTACGAGCAGTACTTC	CASSSPGRSSYEQYF
TRBJ2-7	TRBV27	-	TRBD1	TGTGCCAGCAGTTCAGGGGGCGCAATCTCCTCCGAGCAGTACTTC	CASSSGGAISSEQYF
TRBJ2-3	TRBV27	once	TRBD2	TGTGCCAGCAGTTCCGGGACTAGCCTCACAGATACGCAGTATTTT	CASSSGTSLTDTQYF
TRBJ2-3	TRBV7-2	-	-	TGTGCTCAAGATACGCAGTATTTT	CAQDTQYF
TRBJ1-1	TRBV19	-	-	TGTGCCAGTAGTTTCGGGGGCGCGAACACTGAAGCTTTCTTT	CASSFGGANTEAFF
TRBJ2-1	TRBV7-6	-	-	TGTGCCAGCAGCCTGTCCCCAGGAAGCAACAATGAGCAGTTCTTC	CASSLSPGSNNEQFF
TRBJ2-1	TRBV4-1	-	-	TGCGCCAGCAGCCAAGAAATGGGGCCTCCCTCCTACAATGAGCAGTTCTTC	CASSQEMGPPSYNEQFF
TRBJ2-1	TRBV11-2	-	-	TGTGCCAGCAGCTTCCCGGAGTTAGGGGGCAATGAGCAGTTCTTC	CASSFPELGGNEQFF
TRBJ2-7	TRBV7-2	once	-	TGTGCCAGCAGCCGGGACGGGAGCGACGAGCAGTACTTC	CASSRDGSDEQYF
TRBJ1-2	TRBV29-1	-	TRBD1	TGCAGCGTTGGTGTCCCTACAGGGGACACCTATGGCTACACCTTC	CSVGVPTGDTYGYTF
TRBJ1-2	TRBV27	once	-	TGTGCCAGCAGTTTCGGACGGCACTATGGCTACACCTTC	CASSFGRHYGYTF
TRBJ2-1	TRBV19	few	TRBD2	TGTGCCAGTAGTCCTGGGACTAATAGCTACAATGAGCAGTTCTTC	CASSPGTNSYNEQFF
TRBJ1-2	TRBV5-4	-	-	TGTGCCAGCAGCTTGACAGGCCAAAATGGCTACACCTTC	CASSLTGQNGYTF
TRBJ2-7	TRBV27	-	-	TGTGCCAGCAGAAACAGGGACGGCTACGAGCAGTACTTC	CASRNRDGYEQYF
TRBJ2-3	TRBV30	-	-	TGTGCCTGGAGTTGGCAGGCTAGTCCCGATACGCAGTATTTT	CAWSWQASPDTQYF
TRBJ2-7	TRBV2	-	-	TGTGCCAGCAGTGAAGAGGGGCCTAGCTCCTACGAGCAGTACTTC	CASSEEGPSSYEQYF
TRBJ1-1	TRBV27	-	-	TGTGCCAGCAGTCGCAGTCCACAGTTGGGTGAAGCTTTCTTT	CASSRSPQLGEAFF
TRBJ2-7	TRBV7-8	-	TRBD1	TGTGCCAGCAGCCCCGGGACAGGGTACGGCGAGCAGTACTTC	CASSPGTGYGEQYF
TRBJ2-1	TRBV30	-	-	TGTGCCTGGAGTGTACCGGCCCCCGAGCAGTTCTTC	CAWSVPAPEQFF
TRBJ2-1	TRBV6-5	-	-	TGTGCCAGCAGTTACTCGAATGGGGCGGGCGCACAGTTCTTC	CASSYSNGAGAQFF
TRBJ2-5	TRBV7-8	-	TRBD1	TGTGCCAGCAGCCCGCGGGACAGGGAATATGAGACCCAGTACTTC	CASSPRDREYETQYF
TRBJ2-5	TRBV27	-	TRBD2	TGTGCCAGCAGTGAACTAGCGGGGGGCCCGGAGACCCAGTACTTC	CASSELAGGPETQYF